Following are 4 T cell receptor beta chains from one sample sequenced in a study of technical replicates of blood from several donors. Using immunoSEQ multiplex PCR, the repertoire was profiled, and TCRdb retains in-frame clones only, with some absent. Here the sample spans around 57,000 clones, 94% being singletons. Material for sequencing was T cells isolated from PBMCs. The receptors derive from a human donor in good health.

Here the CDR3 DNA reads TGTGCCAGCAGTTATTTTCAGGGACTAGCGGGTGAGCAGTACTTC. This gives the protein CASSYFQGLAGEQYF. The gene calls are TRBV6-5 and TRBJ2-7; TRBD2 matches 12 bases. The CDR3 spans 15 residues. After removal of 3 bases from V and 7 bases from J, the junction contained 7 bases not matched to a gene. Germline V gives CDR1 MNHEY, CDR2 SVGAGI.

The chain uses TRBV28 and TRBJ1-5, with 9 nucleotides matching TRBD1. This CDR3 contains 15 residues. Germline lookup yields CDR1 MDHEN and CDR2 SYDVKM. V was pared by 5 bases and J by 4 bases, with 6 bases of the junction left unmatched. CDR3 sequence (DNA): TGTGCCAGCAGTACCGGGACAGGGAGTAATCAGCCCCAGCATTTT. Protein sequence: CASSTGTGSNQPQHF.

CDR3 in amino acids: CASSSSGSRETQYF. The CDR3 DNA reads TGTGCCAGCAGCTCTAGCGGGAGTCGTGAGACCCAGTACTTC. The chain links TRBV5-4 to TRBJ2-5; TRBD2 matches at 10 bases. Trimming cost V 3 bases and J 5 bases; bases outside gene matches: 4. Per germline, CDR1 SGHNT and CDR2 YYREEE (reference sequence). The length of the CDR3 is 14 residues.

J is TRBJ2-5 and V is TRBV5-1; TRBD1 might be the D (5 bases). This CDR3 spans 15 amino acids. V lost 4 bases to trimming and J lost 3 bases, with 16 bases between them. Looked up from germline, CDR1 is SGHRS and CDR2 is YFSETQ. In nucleotides, the CDR3 is TGCGCCAGCAGCCTTACCCAGGGTCGGGAAGAGACCCAGTACTTC. Protein: CASSLTQGREETQYF. The full variable domain, in which reference TRBV5-1 and TRBJ2-5 provide the parts outside the CDR3, is KAGVTQTPRYLIKTRGQQVTLSCSPISGHRSVSWYQQTPGQGLQFLFEYFSETQRNKGNFPGRFSGRQFSNSRSEMNVSTLELGDSALYLCASSLTQGREETQYFGPGTRLLVL.